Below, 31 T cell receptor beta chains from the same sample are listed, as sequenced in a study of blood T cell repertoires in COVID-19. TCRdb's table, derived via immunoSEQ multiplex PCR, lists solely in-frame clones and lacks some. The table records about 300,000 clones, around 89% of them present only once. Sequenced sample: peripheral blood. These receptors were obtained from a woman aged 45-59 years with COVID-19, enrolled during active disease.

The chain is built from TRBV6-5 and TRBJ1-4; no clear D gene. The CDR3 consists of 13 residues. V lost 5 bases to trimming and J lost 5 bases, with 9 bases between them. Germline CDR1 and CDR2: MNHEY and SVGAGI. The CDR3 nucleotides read TGTGCCAGCAGTCCTACCGGGAATGAAAAACTGTTTTTT. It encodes CASSPTGNEKLFF.

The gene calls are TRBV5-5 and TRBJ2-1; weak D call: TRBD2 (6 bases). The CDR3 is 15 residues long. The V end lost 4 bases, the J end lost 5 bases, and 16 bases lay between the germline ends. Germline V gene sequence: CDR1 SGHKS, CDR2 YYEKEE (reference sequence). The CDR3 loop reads CASSVGGEYHNEQFF. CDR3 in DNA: TGTGCCAGCAGCGTCGGAGGGGAATACCACAATGAGCAGTTCTTC. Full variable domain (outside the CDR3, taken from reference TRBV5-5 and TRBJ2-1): DAGVTQSPTHLIKTRGQQVTLRCSPISGHKSVSWYQQVLGQGPQFIFQYYEKEERGRGNFPDRFSARQFPNYSSELNVNALLLGDSALYLCASSVGGEYHNEQFFGPGTRLTVL.

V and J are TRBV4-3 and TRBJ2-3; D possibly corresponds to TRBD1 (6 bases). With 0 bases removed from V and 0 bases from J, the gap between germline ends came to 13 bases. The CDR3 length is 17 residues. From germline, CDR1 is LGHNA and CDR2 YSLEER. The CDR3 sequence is CASSQDGTTISTDTQYF. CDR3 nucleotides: TGCGCCAGCAGCCAAGATGGGACAACCATAAGCACAGATACGCAGTATTTT.

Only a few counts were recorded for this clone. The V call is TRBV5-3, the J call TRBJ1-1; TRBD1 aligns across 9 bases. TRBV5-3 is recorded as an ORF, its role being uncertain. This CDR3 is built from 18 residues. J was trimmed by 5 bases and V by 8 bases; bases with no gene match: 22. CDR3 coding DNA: TGTGCCAGGACCAGCCTACAGGGGGCTATTGAGGTTGGTACTGAAGCTTTCTTT. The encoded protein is CARTSLQGAIEVGTEAFF.

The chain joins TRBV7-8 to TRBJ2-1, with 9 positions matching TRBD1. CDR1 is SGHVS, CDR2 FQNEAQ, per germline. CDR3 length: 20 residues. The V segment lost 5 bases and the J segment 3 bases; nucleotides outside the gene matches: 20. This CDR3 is CASSLGQGWEGVGGYNEQFF. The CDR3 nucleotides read TGTGCCAGCAGCCTGGGACAGGGTTGGGAGGGTGTGGGCGGCTACAATGAGCAGTTCTTC.

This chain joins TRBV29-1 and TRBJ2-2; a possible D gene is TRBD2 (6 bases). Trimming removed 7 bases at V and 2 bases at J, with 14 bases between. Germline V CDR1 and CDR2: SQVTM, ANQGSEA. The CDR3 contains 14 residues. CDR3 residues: CSGAAGPNTGELFF. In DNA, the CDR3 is TGCAGCGGCGCCGCGGGGCCCAACACCGGGGAGCTGTTTTTT.

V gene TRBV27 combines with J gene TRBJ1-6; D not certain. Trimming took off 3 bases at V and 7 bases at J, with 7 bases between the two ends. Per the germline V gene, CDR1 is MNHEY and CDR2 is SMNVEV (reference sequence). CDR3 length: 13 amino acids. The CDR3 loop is CASSFVSNSPLHF. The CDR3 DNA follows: TGTGCCAGCAGTTTCGTCTCCAATTCACCCCTCCACTTT.

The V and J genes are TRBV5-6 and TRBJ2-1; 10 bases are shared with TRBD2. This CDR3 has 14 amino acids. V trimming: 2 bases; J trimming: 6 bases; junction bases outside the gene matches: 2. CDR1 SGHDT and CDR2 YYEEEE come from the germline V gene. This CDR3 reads CASSLAGGVNEQFF. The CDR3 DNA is TGTGCCAGCAGCTTAGCGGGAGGGGTCAATGAGCAGTTCTTC.

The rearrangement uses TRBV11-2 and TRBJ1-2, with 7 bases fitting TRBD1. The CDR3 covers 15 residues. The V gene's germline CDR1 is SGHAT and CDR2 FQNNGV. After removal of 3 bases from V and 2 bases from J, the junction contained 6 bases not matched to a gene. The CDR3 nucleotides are TGTGCCAGCAGCTTTTCCGCGACAGGGAACTATGGCTACACCTTC. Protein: CASSFSATGNYGYTF.

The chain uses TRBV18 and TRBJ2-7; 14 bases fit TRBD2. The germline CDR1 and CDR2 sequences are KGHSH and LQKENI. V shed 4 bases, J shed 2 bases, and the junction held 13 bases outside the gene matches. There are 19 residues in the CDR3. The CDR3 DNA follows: TGTGCCAGCTCACGACTAACGACTAGCGGGAGGGCTCGTACCTACGAGCAGTACTTC. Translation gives CASSRLTTSGRARTYEQYF.

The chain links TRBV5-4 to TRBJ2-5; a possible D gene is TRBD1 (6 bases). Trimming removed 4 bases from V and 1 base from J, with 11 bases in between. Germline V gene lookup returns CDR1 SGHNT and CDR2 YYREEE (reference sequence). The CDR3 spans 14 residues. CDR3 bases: TGTGCCAGCAGCACCAAAGGGGGCCAAGAGACCCAGTACTTC. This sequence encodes CASSTKGGQETQYF. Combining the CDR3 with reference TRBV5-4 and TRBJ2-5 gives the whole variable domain ETGVTQSPTHLIKTRGQQVTLRCSSQSGHNTVSWYQQALGQGPQFIFQYYREEENGRGNFPPRFSGLQFPNYSSELNVNALELDDSALYLCASSTKGGQETQYFGPGTRLLVL.

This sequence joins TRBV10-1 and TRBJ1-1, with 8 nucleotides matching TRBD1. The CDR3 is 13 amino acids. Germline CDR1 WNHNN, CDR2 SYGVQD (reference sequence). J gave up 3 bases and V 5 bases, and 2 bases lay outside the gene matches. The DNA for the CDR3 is TGCGCCAGCAGTTACAGGGGGGACACTGAAGCTTTCTTT. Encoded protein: CASSYRGDTEAFF.

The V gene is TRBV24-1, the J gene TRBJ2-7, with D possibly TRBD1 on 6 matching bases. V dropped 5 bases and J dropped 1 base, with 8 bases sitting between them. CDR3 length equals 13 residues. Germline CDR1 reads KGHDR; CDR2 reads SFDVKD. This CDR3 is CATSATGSYEQYF. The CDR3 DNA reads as TGTGCCACCAGTGCTACAGGGTCCTACGAGCAGTACTTC.

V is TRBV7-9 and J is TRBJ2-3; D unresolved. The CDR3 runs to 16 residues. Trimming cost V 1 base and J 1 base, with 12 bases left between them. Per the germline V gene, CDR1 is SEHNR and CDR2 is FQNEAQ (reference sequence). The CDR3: CASSLGLAGRTDTQYF. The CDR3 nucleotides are TGTGCCAGCAGCTTAGGGTTGGCTGGTCGCACAGATACGCAGTATTTT.

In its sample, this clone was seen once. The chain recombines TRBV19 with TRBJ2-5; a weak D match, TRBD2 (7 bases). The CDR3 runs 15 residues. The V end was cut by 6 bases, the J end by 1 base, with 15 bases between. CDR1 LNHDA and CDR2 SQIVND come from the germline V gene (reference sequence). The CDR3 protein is CASSSREGGQETQYF. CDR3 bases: TGTGCCAGTAGCTCAAGGGAGGGGGGCCAAGAGACCCAGTACTTC.

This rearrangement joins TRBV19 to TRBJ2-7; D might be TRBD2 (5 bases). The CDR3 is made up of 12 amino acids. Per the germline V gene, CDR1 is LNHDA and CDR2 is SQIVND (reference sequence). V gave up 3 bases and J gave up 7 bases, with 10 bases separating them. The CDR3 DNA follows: TGTGCCAGTAGTATTTGGTCGGGAGAGCAGTACTTC. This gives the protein CASSIWSGEQYF.

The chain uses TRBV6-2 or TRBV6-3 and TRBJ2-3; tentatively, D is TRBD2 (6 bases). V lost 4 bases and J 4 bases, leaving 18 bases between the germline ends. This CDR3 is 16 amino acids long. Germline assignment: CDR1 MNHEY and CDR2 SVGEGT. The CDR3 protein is CASSSPLARRADTQYF. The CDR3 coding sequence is TGTGCCAGCAGTTCCCCCCTAGCGAGAAGGGCAGATACGCAGTATTTT.

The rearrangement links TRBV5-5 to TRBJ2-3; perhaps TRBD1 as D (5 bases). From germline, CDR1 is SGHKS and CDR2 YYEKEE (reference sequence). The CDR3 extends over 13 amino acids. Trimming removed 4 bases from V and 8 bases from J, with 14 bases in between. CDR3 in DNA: TGTGCCAGCAGCCACTCTACTGGGGCTACGCAGTATTTT. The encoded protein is CASSHSTGATQYF. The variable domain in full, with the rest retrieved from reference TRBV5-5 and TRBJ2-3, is DAGVTQSPTHLIKTRGQQVTLRCSPISGHKSVSWYQQVLGQGPQFIFQYYEKEERGRGNFPDRFSARQFPNYSSELNVNALLLGDSALYLCASSHSTGATQYFGPGTRLTVL.

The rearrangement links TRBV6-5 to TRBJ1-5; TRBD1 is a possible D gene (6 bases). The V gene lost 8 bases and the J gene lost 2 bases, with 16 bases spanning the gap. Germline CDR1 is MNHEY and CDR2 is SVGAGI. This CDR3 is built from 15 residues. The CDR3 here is CASGTLWGRNQPQHF. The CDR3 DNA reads TGTGCCAGCGGTACCCTGTGGGGGCGCAATCAGCCCCAGCATTTT.

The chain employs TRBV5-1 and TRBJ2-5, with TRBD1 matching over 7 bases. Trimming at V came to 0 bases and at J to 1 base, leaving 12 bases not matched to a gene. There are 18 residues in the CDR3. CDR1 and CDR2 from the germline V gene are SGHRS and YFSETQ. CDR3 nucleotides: TGCGCCAGCAGCTTGGGTCCGACAGGGCAGGGGATCCAAGAGACCCAGTACTTC. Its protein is CASSLGPTGQGIQETQYF.

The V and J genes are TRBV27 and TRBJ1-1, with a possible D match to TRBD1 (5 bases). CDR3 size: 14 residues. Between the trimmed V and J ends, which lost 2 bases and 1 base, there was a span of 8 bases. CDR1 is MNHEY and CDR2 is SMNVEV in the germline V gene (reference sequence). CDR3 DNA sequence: TGTGCCAGCAGTTTACACGGGGGGAACACTGAAGCTTTCTTT. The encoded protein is CASSLHGGNTEAFF.

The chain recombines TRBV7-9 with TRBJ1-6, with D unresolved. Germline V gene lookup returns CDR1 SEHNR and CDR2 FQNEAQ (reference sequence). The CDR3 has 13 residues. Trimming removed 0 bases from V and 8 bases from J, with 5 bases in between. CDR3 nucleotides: TGTGCCAGCAGCTTAGCGATAGATTCACCCCTCCACTTT. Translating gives CASSLAIDSPLHF.

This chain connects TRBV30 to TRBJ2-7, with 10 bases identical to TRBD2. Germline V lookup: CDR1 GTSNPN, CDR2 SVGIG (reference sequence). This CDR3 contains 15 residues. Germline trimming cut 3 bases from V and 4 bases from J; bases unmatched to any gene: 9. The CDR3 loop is CAWRSRGLALYEQYF. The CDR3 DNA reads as TGTGCCTGGAGGAGCCGGGGACTAGCGTTGTACGAGCAGTACTTC.

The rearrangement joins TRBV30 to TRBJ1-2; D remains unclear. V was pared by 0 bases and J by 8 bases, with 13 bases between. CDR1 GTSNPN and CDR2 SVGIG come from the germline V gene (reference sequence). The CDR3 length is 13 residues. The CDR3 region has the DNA TGTGCCTGGAGTGTTTCAGGCTCGGGGGGCTACACCTTC. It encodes CAWSVSGSGGYTF.

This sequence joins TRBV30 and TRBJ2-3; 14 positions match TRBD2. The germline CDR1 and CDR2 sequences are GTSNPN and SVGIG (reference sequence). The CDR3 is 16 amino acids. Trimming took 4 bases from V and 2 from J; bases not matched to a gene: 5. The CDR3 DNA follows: TGTGCCTGGACCCCGACTAGCGGGAGGGCCACAGATACGCAGTATTTT. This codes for CAWTPTSGRATDTQYF.

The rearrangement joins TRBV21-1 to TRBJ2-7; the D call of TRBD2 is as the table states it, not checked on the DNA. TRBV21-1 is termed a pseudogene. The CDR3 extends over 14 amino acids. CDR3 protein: CASSPGLAGYEQYF. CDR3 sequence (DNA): TGTGCCAGCAGCCCAGGACTAGCGGGTTACGAGCAGTACTTC.

The CDR3 nucleotides are TGTGCCAGCAGTCTACGTGACACCGGGGAGCTGTTTTTT. Translation gives CASSLRDTGELFF. The genes are TRBV27 and TRBJ2-2; D is uncertain. Germline V lookup: CDR1 MNHEY, CDR2 SMNVEV (reference sequence). V was shortened by 5 bases and J by 3 bases, with 7 bases between the two germline ends. The CDR3 is made up of 13 amino acids.

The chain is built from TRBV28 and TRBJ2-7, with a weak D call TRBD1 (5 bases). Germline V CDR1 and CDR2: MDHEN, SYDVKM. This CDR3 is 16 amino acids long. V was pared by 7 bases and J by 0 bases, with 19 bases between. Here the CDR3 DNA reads TGTGCCAGCAACTCCCCGGGCAGGGAAAGCTCCTACGAGCAGTACTTC. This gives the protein CASNSPGRESSYEQYF. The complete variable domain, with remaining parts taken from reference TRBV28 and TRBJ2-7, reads DVKVTQSSRYLVKRTGEKVFLECVQDMDHENMFWYRQDPGLGLRLIYFSYDVKMKEKGDIPEGYSVSREKKERFSLILESASTNQTSMYLCASNSPGRESSYEQYFGPGTRLTVT.

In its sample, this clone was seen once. The CDR3 nucleotides read TGTGCCAGCAGTGAATCGGAGTCCCTCTACGAGCAGTACTTC. As protein: CASSESESLYEQYF. V gene TRBV25-1 combines with J gene TRBJ2-7; D remains unclear. V was clipped by 1 base and J by 3 bases, with 10 bases between them. The germline V gene encodes CDR1 MGHDK and CDR2 SYGVNS. The CDR3 length is 14 residues.

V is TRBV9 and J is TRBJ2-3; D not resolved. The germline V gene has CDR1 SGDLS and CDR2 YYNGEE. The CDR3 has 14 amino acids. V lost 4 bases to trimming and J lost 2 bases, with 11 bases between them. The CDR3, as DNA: TGTGCCAGCAGCCCCAGATCCACCACAGATACGCAGTATTTT. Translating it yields CASSPRSTTDTQYF.

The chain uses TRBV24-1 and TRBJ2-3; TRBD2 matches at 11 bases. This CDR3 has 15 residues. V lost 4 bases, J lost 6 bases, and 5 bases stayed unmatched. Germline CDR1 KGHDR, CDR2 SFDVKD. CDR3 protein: CATSETSGSWDTQYF. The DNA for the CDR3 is TGTGCCACCAGTGAAACTAGCGGGAGTTGGGATACGCAGTATTTT.